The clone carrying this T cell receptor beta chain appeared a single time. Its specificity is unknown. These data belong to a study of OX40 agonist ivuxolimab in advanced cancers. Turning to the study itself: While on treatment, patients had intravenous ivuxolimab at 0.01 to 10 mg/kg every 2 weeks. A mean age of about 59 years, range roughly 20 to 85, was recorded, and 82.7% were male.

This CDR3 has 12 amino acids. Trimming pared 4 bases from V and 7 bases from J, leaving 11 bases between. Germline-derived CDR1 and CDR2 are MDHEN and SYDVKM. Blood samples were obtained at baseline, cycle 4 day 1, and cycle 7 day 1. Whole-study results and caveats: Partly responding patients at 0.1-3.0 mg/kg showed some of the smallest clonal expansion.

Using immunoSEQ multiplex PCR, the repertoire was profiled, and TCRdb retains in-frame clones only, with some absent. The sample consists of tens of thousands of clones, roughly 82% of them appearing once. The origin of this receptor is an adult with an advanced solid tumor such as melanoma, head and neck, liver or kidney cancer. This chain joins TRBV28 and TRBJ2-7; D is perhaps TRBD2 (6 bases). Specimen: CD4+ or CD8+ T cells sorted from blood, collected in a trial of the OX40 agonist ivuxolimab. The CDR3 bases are TGTGCCAGCAGTTCCCTGGGGGGTGAGCAGTACTTC. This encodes CASSSLGGEQYF.